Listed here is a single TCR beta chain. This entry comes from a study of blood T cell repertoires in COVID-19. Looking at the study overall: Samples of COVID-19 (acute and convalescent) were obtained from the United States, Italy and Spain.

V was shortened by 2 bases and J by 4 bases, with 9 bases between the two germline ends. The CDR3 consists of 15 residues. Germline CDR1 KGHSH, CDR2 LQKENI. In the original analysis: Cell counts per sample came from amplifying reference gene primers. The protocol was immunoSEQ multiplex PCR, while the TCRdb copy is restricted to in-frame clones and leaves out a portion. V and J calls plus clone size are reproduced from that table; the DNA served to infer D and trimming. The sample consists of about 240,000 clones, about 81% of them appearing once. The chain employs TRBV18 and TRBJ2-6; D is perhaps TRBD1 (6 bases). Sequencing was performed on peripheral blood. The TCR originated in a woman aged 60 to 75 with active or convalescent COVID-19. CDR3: CASSPSGVGANVLTF. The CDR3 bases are TGTGCCAGCTCACCATCAGGGGTCGGGGCCAACGTCCTGACTTTC.